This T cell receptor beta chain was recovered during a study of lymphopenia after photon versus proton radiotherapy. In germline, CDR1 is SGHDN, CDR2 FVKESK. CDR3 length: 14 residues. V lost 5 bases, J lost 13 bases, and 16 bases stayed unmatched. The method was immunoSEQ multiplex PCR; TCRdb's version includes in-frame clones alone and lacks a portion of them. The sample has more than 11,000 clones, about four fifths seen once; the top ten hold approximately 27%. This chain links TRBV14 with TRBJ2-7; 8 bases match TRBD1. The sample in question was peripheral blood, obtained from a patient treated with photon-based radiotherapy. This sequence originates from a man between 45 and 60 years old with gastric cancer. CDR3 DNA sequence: TGTGCCAGCAGCGCGTTCCGGGCAGGGGGCGTCTCCTACTTC. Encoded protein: CASSAFRAGGVSYF.